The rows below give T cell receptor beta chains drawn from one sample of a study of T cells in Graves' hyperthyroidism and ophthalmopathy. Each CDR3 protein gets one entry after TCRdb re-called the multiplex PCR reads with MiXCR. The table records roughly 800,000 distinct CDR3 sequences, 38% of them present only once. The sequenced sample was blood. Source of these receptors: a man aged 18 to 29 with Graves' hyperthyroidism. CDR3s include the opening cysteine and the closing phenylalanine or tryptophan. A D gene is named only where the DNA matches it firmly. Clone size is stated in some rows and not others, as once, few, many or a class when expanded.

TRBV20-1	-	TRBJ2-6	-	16	TGCAGTGCCAGCAGCTCAAGGATCTCTGGGGCCAACGTCCTGACTTTC	CSASSSRISGANVLTF
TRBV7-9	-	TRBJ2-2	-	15	TGTGCCAGCAGCGAGGCAGGTGGAGTAACCGGGGAGCTGTTTTTT	CASSEAGGVTGELFF
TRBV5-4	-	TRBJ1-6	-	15	TGTGCCAGCAGCTTTCAATTGGCCCTTAATTCACCCCTCCACTTT	CASSFQLALNSPLHF
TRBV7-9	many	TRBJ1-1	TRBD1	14	TGTGCCAGCAGCAACGACAGGGGAGGCGGTGAAGCTTTCTTT	CASSNDRGGGEAFF
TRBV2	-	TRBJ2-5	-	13	TGTGCCAGCAGGATCCCCGGCAGAGAGACCCAGTACTTC	CASRIPGRETQYF
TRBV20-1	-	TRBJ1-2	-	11	TGCAGTGCCGTCGGGGGGCATGGCTACACCTTC	CSAVGGHGYTF
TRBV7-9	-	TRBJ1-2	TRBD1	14	TGTGCCAGCAGCCAGGGGGCCGGCGGGTATGGCTACACCTTC	CASSQGAGGYGYTF
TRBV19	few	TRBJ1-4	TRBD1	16	TGTGCCAGCCGGCTTCTTCCCGGGACAGGGCACGAAAAACTGTTTTTT	CASRLLPGTGHEKLFF
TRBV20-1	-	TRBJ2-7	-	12	TGCAGTGCTGGGGGCCTCTCCTACGAGCAGTACTTC	CSAGGLSYEQYF
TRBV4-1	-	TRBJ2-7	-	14	TGCGCCAGCAGCCAAGATGGCCAGATTTACGAGCAGTACTTC	CASSQDGQIYEQYF
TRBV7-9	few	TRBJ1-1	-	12	TGTGCCAGCAGCTTAGGGGACATCGAAGCTTTCTTT	CASSLGDIEAFF
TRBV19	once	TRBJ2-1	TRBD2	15	TGTGCCAGTAGTATCGGGGGGGCGGGCTACAATGAGCAGTTCTTC	CASSIGGAGYNEQFF
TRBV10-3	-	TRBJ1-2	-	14	TGTGCCATCAATCCAGGGGACATTAACTATGGCTACACCTTC	CAINPGDINYGYTF
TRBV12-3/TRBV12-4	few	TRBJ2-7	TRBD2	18	TGTGCCAGCAGTCCCGGGACTAGCGGGGGCATCGTCTCCTACGAGCAGTACTTC	CASSPGTSGGIVSYEQYF
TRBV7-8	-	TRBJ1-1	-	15	TGTGCCAGCAGCTTAGACCCGAACCGGGGCACTGAAGCTTTCTTT	CASSLDPNRGTEAFF
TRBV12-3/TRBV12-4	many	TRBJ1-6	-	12	TGTGCCAGCACCATAACGGCTTCACCCCTCCACTTT	CASTITASPLHF
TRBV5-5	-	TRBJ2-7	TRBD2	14	TGTGCCAGCAGCTCGTGGGGGGACTACTACGAGCAGTACTTC	CASSSWGDYYEQYF
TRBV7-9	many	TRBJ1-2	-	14	TGTGCCAGCAGCCCCCTTACAGGGACTTATGGCTACACCTTC	CASSPLTGTYGYTF
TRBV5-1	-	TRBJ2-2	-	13	TGCGCCAGCAGCCTCTCTGAGACCGGGGAGCTGTTTTTT	CASSLSETGELFF
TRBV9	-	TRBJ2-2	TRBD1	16	TGTGCCAGCAGCCTCGGGACAGGGAGGAACACCGGGGAGCTGTTTTTT	CASSLGTGRNTGELFF
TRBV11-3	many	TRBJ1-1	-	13	TGTGCCAGCAGCTTATACGACACTACCAGCCTTTCCTTT	CASSLYDTTSLSF
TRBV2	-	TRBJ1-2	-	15	TGTGCCAGCCCCTACGAGGGGCCTCCCAACTATGGCTACACCTTC	CASPYEGPPNYGYTF
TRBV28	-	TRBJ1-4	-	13	TGTGCCAGCAGTTCGATGGGTGGTGAAAAACTGTTTTTT	CASSSMGGEKLFF
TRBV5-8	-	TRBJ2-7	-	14	TGTGCCAGCAGCTTACTACCTCCTCCCTACGAGCAGTACTTC	CASSLLPPPYEQYF
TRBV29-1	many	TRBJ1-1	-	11	TGCAGCGTTGAAAGAACCACTGAAGCTTTCTTT	CSVERTTEAFF
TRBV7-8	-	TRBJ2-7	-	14	TGTGCCAGCAGCTTGTGGAGCGAGGTGGACGAGCAGTACTTC	CASSLWSEVDEQYF
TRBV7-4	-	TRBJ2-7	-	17	TGTGCCAGCAGCGCCTGCCGGGAGAGGGGAAGCTCCTACGAGCAGTACTTC	CASSACRERGSSYEQYF
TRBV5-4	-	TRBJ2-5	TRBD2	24	TGTGCCAGCAGCTTGGGATATATCAGGGGCACCGTACTGACTAGCGGGAGGGGCGAAGAGACCCAGTACTTC	CASSLGYIRGTVLTSGRGEETQYF
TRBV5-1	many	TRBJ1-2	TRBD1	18	TGCGCCAGCAGCTTGGACGTGGGACAGGGAAGAGGATACTATGGCTACACCTTC	CASSLDVGQGRGYYGYTF
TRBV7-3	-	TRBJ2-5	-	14	TGTGCCAGCAGCCATCAGGTTGTGCAAGAGACCCAGTACTTC	CASSHQVVQETQYF
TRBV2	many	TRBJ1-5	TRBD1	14	TGTGCCAGCAGCCCTGGACAGGGGAAGCAGCCCCAGCATTTT	CASSPGQGKQPQHF
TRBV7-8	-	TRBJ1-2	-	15	TGTGCCAGCAGCCTTCGACAGTCGGGAACGGGGGGCTACACCTTC	CASSLRQSGTGGYTF
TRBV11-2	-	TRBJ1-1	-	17	TGTGCCAGCAGCTTAGATATTTTCTCCCCACGGGACACTGAAGCTTTCTTT	CASSLDIFSPRDTEAFF
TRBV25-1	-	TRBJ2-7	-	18	TGTGCCAGCAGTGCCCAGGATATCCTAACTAGCGAGGGGGACGAGCAGTACTTC	CASSAQDILTSEGDEQYF
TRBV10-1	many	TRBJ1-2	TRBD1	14	TGCGCCAGCAGGGGGACAGTCAAGGCCCTCGGCTACACCTTC	CASRGTVKALGYTF
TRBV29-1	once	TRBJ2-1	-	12	TGCAGCGTTGAAGATCGCTGGGATGAGCAGTTCTTC	CSVEDRWDEQFF
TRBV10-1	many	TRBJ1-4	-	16	TGCGCCAGCAGTGAGTCGACCGGGAGGGGAAGTGAAAAACTGTTTTTT	CASSESTGRGSEKLFF
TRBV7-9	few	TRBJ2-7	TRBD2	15	TGTGCCAGCAGCTTAGCTACTAGCGGGGGGTACGAGCAGTACTTC	CASSLATSGGYEQYF
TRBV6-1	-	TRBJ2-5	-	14	TGTGCCAGCAGTCTCGAGAACTTGCAAGAGACCCAGTACTTC	CASSLENLQETQYF
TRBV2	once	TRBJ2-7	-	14	TGTGCCAGCAGCCGGGACATGAGCTCCTACGAGCAGTACTTC	CASSRDMSSYEQYF
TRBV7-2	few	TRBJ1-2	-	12	TGTGCCAGCAGCTTAGTACAGCATGGCTACACCTTC	CASSLVQHGYTF
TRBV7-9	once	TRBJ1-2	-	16	TGTGCCAGCAGCCCCGACATGGGCAGAGCGAACTATGGCTACACCTTC	CASSPDMGRANYGYTF
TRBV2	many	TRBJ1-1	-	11	TGTGCCAGCAGGGAGGACACTGAAGCTTTCTTT	CASREDTEAFF
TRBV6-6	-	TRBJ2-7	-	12	TGTGCCAGCAGTTACCTCCCCTACGAGCAGTACTTC	CASSYLPYEQYF
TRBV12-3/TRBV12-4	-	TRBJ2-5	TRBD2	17	TGTGCCAGCAGCTTCGGGACTAGCGGGAGGGTACACGAGACCCAGTACTTC	CASSFGTSGRVHETQYF
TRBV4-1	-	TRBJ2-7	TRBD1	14	TGCGCCAGCAGCAAGCCGGGACAGGGGGACGAGCAGTACTTC	CASSKPGQGDEQYF
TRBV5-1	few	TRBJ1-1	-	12	TGTGCCAGCAGCTTCGGCCAACTTGAAGCTTTCTTT	CASSFGQLEAFF
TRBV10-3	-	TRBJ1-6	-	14	TGTGCCAGTATCCCGGCAGGGGCGAATTCACCCCTCCACTTT	CASIPAGANSPLHF
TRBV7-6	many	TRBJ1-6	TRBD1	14	TGTGCTAGCAGCCCTGGGACAGGCGGTTCACCCCTCCACTTT	CASSPGTGGSPLHF
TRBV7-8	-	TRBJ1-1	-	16	TGTGCCAGCAGCCCATACAGAGACAGGCTGAACACTGAAGCTTTCTTT	CASSPYRDRLNTEAFF
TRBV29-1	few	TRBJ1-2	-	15	TGCAGCGTTGAGGTGGGACTGGGGATAAACTATGGCTACACCTTC	CSVEVGLGINYGYTF
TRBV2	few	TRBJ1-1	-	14	TGTGCCAGCAGCCCGCTCCAGGGGAACGCTGAAGCTTTCTTT	CASSPLQGNAEAFF
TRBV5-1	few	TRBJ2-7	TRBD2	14	TGCGCCAGCAGCTTGTCTAGCGGGATGTACGAGCAGTACTTC	CASSLSSGMYEQYF
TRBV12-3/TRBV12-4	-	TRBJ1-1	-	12	TGTGCCAGCAGACAAAACGGGGGCGAGGCTTTCTTT	CASRQNGGEAFF
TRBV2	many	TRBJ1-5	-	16	TGTGCCAGCACCGGACAGCTCCTCGGGAGCAATCAGCCCCAGCATTTT	CASTGQLLGSNQPQHF
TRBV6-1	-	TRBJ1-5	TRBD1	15	TGTGCCAGCGATAGGCAGGGGGGGCTCGGTCAGCCCCAGCATTTT	CASDRQGGLGQPQHF
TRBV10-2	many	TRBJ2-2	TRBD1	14	TGCGCCGCCCGACAGGGCACGAACACCGGGGAGCTGTTTTTT	CAARQGTNTGELFF
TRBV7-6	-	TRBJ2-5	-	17	TGTGCCAGCAGCCAGGGGGTGCGGGGGCTAAGCGCGGAGACCCAGGACTTC	CASSQGVRGLSAETQDF
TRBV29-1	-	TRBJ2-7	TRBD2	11	TGCAGCGTTAGCGGGGCCTACGAGCAGTACTTC	CSVSGAYEQYF
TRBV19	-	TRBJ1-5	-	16	TGTGCCAGTAGTATGGAAGCGCAGCTACTCAATCAGCCCCAGCATTTT	CASSMEAQLLNQPQHF